This TCR beta chain was sequenced in a study of blood T cell repertoires in COVID-19. CDR1 and CDR2 from the germline V gene are SGHNT and YYREEE (reference sequence). V was shortened by 2 bases and J by 5 bases, with 16 bases between the two germline ends. The CDR3 loop spans 15 amino acids. Profiled with immunoSEQ multiplex PCR; TCRdb holds only in-frame clones, not every one. Of 190,000 or so clones listed, approximately 80% are singletons. The TCR sequence derives from a man aged 35-49 years who had recovered from COVID-19. The chain recombines TRBV5-4 with TRBJ2-5, with TRBD2 as a possible D gene (7 bases). The sample consisted of PBMCs or T cells enriched from blood (not recorded which). The CDR3 DNA is TGTGCCAGCAGCTTATCGTGGGGGGGCGGGGAGACCCAGTACTTC. It yields the protein CASSLSWGGGETQYF.